The following is a T cell receptor beta chain sequence with its context. The antigen is unknown. As the CDR3 is not closed by the conserved phenylalanine or tryptophan, this likely results from a read error. There were TCR beta CDR3 regions amplified from RNA transcripts. The HTBI set primed first-round TCR CDR3 RT-PCR. TCRdb processed the multiplex PCR reads anew with MiXCR; each CDR3 protein has one entry. The table lists approximately 570,000 distinct CDR3 sequences, 15% to 20% of them singletons. Ophthalmopathy patients all had a Clinical Activity Score of at least 3, a NOSPECS grade of at least 4 and disease under 3 months old. This sample was taken from a study of T cells in Graves' hyperthyroidism and ophthalmopathy. Study-wide context: Initial diagnosis, before any treatment, was when peripheral blood was collected. Study findings and constraints: A model using 13 V-J features told ophthalmopathy apart from stable hyperthyroidism.

The origin of this receptor is a man aged 35 to 55 with Graves' ophthalmopathy. Sequences were obtained from blood.

CDR3 DNA sequence: TGTGCCAGTAGTATACCCCAAGGCGGCTACACCCTC. This gives the protein CASSIPQGGYTL. This chain joins TRBV19 and TRBJ1-2; no clear D gene. V lost 2 bases and J lost 8, with 9 bases in between. This CDR3 is 12 amino acids long. From germline, CDR1 is LNHDA and CDR2 SQIVND (reference sequence).